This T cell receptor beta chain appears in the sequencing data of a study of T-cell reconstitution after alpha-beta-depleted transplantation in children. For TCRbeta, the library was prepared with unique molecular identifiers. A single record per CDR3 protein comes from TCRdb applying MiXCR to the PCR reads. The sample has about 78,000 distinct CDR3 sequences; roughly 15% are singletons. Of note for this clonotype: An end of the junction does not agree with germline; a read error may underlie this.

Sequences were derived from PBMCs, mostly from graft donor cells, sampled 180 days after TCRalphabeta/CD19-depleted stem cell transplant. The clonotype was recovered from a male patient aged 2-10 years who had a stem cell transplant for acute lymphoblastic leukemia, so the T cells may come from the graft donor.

This CDR3 is CPTSSGLAGGGEDTQYF. In nucleotides, the CDR3 is TGTCCCACCAGCAGCGGGCTAGCGGGAGGCGGTGAGGATACGCAGTATTTT. This rearrangement joins TRBV15 to TRBJ2-3; 11 bases are shared with TRBD2. The CDR3 has 17 residues. The germline gives CDR1 LNHNV, CDR2 YYDKDF (reference sequence).